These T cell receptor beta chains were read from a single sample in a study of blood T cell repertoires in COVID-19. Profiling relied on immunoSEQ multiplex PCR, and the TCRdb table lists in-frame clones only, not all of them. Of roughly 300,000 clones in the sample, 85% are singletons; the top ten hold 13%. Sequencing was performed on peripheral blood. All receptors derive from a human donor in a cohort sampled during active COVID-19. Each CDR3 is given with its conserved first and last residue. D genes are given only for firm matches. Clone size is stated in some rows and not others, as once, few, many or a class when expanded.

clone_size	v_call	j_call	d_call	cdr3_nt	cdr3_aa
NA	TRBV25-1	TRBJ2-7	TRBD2	TGTGCCAGCAGTGAATATGGGAGCGGGAGTGTGCGCGAGCAGTACTTC	CASSEYGSGSVREQYF
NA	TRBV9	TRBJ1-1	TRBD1	TGTGCCAGCAGCTACCTCTCCGGCAGGGGGATTGGCACTGAAGCTTTCTTT	CASSYLSGRGIGTEAFF
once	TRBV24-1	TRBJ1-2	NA	TGTGCCACCAGTGAAAACAGTGAATTGGGCTACACCTTC	CATSENSELGYTF
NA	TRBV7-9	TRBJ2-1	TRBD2	TGTGCCAGCAGCGCACGGACTAGATTCAATGAGCAGTTCTTC	CASSARTRFNEQFF
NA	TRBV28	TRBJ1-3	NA	TGTGCCAGCAGTTCCCGGAGGGTAGGGCTCGGTCCTGGAAACACCATATATTTT	CASSSRRVGLGPGNTIYF
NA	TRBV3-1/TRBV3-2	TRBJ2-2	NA	TGTGCCAGCAGCCAAGAATGCCCGATAGCGAACACCGGGGAGCTGTTTTTT	CASSQECPIANTGELFF
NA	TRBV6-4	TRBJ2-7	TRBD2	TGTGCCAGCAGCCCACTAGCGGGAGCTTACGAGCAGTACTTC	CASSPLAGAYEQYF
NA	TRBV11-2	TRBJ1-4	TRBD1	TGTGCCAGCAGCTTGGGGACAGGGGTATTAGAAAAACTGTTTTTT	CASSLGTGVLEKLFF
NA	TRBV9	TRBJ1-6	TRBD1	TGTGCCAGCAGCGGATCGACAGGGAATAATAATAATTCACCCCTCCACTTT	CASSGSTGNNNNSPLHF
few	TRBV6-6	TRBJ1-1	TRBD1	TGTGCCAGCAGTCCGGACAGGGGAGGCACTGAAGCTTTCTTT	CASSPDRGGTEAFF
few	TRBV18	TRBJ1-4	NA	TGTGCCAGCTCAAAACTACAGGGAACTAATGAAAAACTGTTTTTT	CASSKLQGTNEKLFF
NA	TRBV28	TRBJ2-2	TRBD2	TGTGCCAGCAGGACCAGAGGAGCCGGGACTAGCGGGAGGCTATACACCGGGGAGCTGTTTTTT	CASRTRGAGTSGRLYTGELFF
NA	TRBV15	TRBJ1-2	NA	TGTGCCACCAGCAGAGGGGACAACGTAAACTATGGCTACACCTTC	CATSRGDNVNYGYTF
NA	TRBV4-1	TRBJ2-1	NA	TGCGCCAGCAGCCAAGACTCGTACAGTGGAACCTACAATGAGCAGTTCTTC	CASSQDSYSGTYNEQFF
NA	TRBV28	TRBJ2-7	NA	TGTGCCAGCAGTCGAGGCTTGGCCGACTACGAGCAGTACTTC	CASSRGLADYEQYF
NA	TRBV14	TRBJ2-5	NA	TGTGCCAGCAGCGATTGGAGGGGCGAAAGTGAGACCCAGTACTTC	CASSDWRGESETQYF
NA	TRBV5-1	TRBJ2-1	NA	TGCGCCAGCAGCTTTATACAGGACGGCTTAGACAATGAGCAGTTCTTC	CASSFIQDGLDNEQFF
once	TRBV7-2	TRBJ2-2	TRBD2	TGTGCCAGCAGTCCGGGACTACTTATCGGGGAGCTGTTTTTT	CASSPGLLIGELFF
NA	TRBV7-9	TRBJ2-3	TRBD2	TGTGCCAGCACCGAAAGGGGACTAGCGGGCACAGATACGCAGTATTTT	CASTERGLAGTDTQYF
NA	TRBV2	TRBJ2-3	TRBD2	TGTGCCAGCAGTGATGTAGCGGGAGGTCGAAATACGCAGTATTTT	CASSDVAGGRNTQYF
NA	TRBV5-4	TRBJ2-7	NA	TGTGCCAGCAGCTTGGCCGGGTCCTACGAGCAGTATTTC	CASSLAGSYEQYF
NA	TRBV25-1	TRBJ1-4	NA	TGTGCCAGCAGTGAAATAGCAAAGGATGAAAAACTGTTTTTT	CASSEIAKDEKLFF
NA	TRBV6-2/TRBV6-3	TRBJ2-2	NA	TGTGCCAGCAGTTACACTAACACCGGGGAGCTGTTTTTT	CASSYTNTGELFF
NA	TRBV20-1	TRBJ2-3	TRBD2	TGCAGTGCTAGTACTAGCGGGAGCCCAGATACGCAGTATTTT	CSASTSGSPDTQYF
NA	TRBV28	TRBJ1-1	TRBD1	TGTGCCAGCATCGGACAGGGGGCGAGTCGTACTGAAGCTTTCTTT	CASIGQGASRTEAFF
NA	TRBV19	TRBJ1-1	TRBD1	TGTGCCATTACAGGGGGCTTAAGGGGATACACTGAAGCTTTCTTT	CAITGGLRGYTEAFF
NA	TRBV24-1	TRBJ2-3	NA	TGTGCCACCAGTGGTGGACAGACAGATACGCAGTATTTT	CATSGGQTDTQYF
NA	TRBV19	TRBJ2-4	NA	TGTGCCAGTAGCGAGGGATTAGCCAAAAACATTCAGTACTTC	CASSEGLAKNIQYF
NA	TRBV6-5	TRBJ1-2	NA	TGTGCCAGCAGGGAGTCTAACTATGGCTACACCTTC	CASRESNYGYTF
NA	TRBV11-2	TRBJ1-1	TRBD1	TGTGCCAGCAGCGCGTCAGGGGGCGCTAGGGTAAACACTGAAGCTTTCTTT	CASSASGGARVNTEAFF
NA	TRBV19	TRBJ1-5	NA	TGTGCCAGTAGTATTGGTACAGGGCTGAGCAATCAGCCCCAGCATTTT	CASSIGTGLSNQPQHF
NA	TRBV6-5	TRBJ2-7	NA	TGTGCCAGCAGCGAGCCGGTACACAGCTCCTACGAGCAGTACTTC	CASSEPVHSSYEQYF
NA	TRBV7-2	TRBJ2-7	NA	TGTGCCAGCAGCTTAAAGAGGGTTGGCTCCTACGAGCAGTACTTC	CASSLKRVGSYEQYF
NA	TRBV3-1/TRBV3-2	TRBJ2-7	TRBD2	TGTGCCAGCAGCCTTGCGACTAGCGGGAAAAACGAGCAGTACTTC	CASSLATSGKNEQYF
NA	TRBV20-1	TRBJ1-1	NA	TGCAGTGCTAGTACGGTAATGGGGGGGACCAGAGCTTTCTTT	CSASTVMGGTRAFF
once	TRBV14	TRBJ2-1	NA	TGTGCCAGCAGTCGTCTCTATAACTCCTACAATGAGCAGTTCTTC	CASSRLYNSYNEQFF
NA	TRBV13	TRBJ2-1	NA	TGTGCCAGCAGCTACGGCTCCTACAATGAGCAGTTCTTC	CASSYGSYNEQFF
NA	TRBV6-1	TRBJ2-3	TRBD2	TGTGCCAGCAGTGAACGACTAGCGGGACCCACAGATACGCAGTATTTT	CASSERLAGPTDTQYF
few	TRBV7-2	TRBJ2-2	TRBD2	TGTGCCAGCAGCTTTCGGCGGGCGGGAGGCCCCGGGGAGCTGTTTTTT	CASSFRRAGGPGELFF
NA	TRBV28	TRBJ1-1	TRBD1	TGTGCCAGCGCTCAGGGGGATACTGCGAGATCTTTCTTT	CASAQGDTARSFF
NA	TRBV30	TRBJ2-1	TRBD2	TGTGCCTGGAGTGCGGGACTAGCGGGAGAACCATTTAAGTTCTTC	CAWSAGLAGEPFKFF
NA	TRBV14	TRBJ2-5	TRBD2	TGTGCCAGCAGCCAAGCACTTGGGACTAGCCTACGGGAGACCCAGTACTTC	CASSQALGTSLRETQYF
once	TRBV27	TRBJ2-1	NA	TGTGCCACCGGGACTCTCTCCTACAATGAGCAGTTCTTC	CATGTLSYNEQFF
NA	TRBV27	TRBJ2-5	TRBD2	TGTGCCAGCAGTCTCCTAGCGGTTGATCAAGAGACCCAGTACTTC	CASSLLAVDQETQYF
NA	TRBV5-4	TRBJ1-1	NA	TGTGCCAGCAGCTTGCAGGGAACAACTAACACTGAAGCTTTCTTT	CASSLQGTTNTEAFF
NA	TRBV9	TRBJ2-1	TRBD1	TGTGCCAGCAGCACGGGACAGGGGAGCTCCTACAATGAGCAGTTCTTC	CASSTGQGSSYNEQFF
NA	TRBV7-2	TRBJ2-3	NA	TGTGCCAGCAGCTTATCAGGGCTTGATACGCAGTATTTT	CASSLSGLDTQYF
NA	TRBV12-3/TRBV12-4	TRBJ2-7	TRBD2	TGTGCCAGCAGTTTAGGGACTAGCCAGGAGCAGTACTTC	CASSLGTSQEQYF
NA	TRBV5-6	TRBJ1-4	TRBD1	TGTGCCAGCAGCCGGGACAGGGTGGGTGAAAAACTGTTTTTT	CASSRDRVGEKLFF
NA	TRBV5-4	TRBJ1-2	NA	TGTGCCAGCAGCATAGACAGCAATCGCCCGGGCTACACCTTC	CASSIDSNRPGYTF
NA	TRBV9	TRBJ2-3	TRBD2	TGTGCCAGCAGCTTTAGCGGGAGCGCAGATACGCAGTATTTT	CASSFSGSADTQYF
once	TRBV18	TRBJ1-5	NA	TGTGCCAGCTCACCGGGACTGCAGAATCAGCCCCAGCATTTT	CASSPGLQNQPQHF
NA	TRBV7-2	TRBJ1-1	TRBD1	TGTGCCAGCAGCTTAGCGCGCCCCACAGGGGTGAACACTGAAGCTTTCTTT	CASSLARPTGVNTEAFF
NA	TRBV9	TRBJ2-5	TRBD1	TGTGCCAGTGGACAGGGCCGCGCCAGGGAGACCCAGTACTTC	CASGQGRARETQYF
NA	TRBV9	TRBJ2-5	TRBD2	TGTGCCAGCAGCCCAGGGACTACTCAAGAGACCCAGTACTTC	CASSPGTTQETQYF
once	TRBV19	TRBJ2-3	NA	TGTGCCAGTAGTCCCCAGGCTAGCACAGATACGCAGTATTTT	CASSPQASTDTQYF
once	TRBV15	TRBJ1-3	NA	TGTGCCACCAGCAGAGATAGAGGGCCCGGAAACACCATATATTTT	CATSRDRGPGNTIYF
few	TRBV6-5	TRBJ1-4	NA	TGTGCCAGCAGTTACGGGGGGGCCATCGGGAAACTGTTTTTT	CASSYGGAIGKLFF
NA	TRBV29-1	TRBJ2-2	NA	TGCAGCGTCGGCTGGGGAGGCGGGGAGCTGTTTTTT	CSVGWGGGELFF